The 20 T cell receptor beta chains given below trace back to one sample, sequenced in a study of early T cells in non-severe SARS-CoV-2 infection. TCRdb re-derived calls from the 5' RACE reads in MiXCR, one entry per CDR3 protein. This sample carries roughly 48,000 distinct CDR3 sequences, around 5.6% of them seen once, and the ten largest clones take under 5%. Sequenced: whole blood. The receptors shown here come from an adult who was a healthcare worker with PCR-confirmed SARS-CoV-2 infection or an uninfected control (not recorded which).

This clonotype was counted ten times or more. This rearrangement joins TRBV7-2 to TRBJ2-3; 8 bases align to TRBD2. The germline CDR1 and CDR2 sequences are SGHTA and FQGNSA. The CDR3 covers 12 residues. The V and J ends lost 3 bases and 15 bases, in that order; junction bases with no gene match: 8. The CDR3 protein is CASSLSGTRRYF. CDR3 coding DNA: TGTGCCAGCAGCTTGTCCGGGACTAGACGTTATTTT.

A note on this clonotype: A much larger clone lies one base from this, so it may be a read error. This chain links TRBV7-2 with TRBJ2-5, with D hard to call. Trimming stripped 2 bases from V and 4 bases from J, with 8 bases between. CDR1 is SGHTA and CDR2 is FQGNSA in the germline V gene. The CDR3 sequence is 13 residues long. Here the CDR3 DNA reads TGTGCCAGCAGCTTAAGTAGGCTAGAGACCCAGTACTTC. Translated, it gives CASSLSRLETQYF.

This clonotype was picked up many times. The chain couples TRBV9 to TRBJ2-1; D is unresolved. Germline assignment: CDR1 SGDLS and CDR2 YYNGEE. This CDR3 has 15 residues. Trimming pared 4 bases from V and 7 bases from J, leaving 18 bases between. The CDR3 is CASSSTADADNEQFF. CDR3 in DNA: TGTGCCAGCAGCTCGACCGCAGACGCGGATAATGAGCAGTTCTTC.

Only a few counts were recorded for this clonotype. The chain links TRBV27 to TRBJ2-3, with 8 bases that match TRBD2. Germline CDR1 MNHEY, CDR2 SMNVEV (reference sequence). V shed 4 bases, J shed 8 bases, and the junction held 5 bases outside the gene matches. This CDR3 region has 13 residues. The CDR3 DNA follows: TGTGCCAGCAGTTCCCCCCGGGGGGGTACGCAGTATTTT. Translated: CASSSPRGGTQYF.

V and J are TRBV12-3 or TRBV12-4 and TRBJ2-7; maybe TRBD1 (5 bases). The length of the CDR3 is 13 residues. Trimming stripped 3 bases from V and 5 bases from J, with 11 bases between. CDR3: CASSLGRVNEQYF. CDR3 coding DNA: TGTGCCAGCAGTTTGGGCAGGGTCAACGAGCAGTACTTC.

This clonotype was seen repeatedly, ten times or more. The CDR3 bases are TGTGCCAGCAGCCACAGGGGGAGTATAGGTGGCTACACCTTC. Translating it yields CASSHRGSIGGYTF. The rearrangement uses TRBV13 and TRBJ1-2; 8 bases agree with TRBD1. The CDR3 sequence is 14 residues long. Germline CDR1 is PRHDT and CDR2 is FYEKMQ (reference sequence). The trim removed 5 bases at V and 7 bases at J, leaving 9 bases unmatched. Based on the CDR3 plus reference TRBV13 and TRBJ1-2, the full variable domain is AAGVIQSPRHLIKEKRETATLKCYPIPRHDTVYWYQQGPGQDPQFLISFYEKMQSDKGSIPDRFSAQQFSDYHSELNMSSLELGDSALYFCASSHRGSIGGYTFGSGTRLTVV.

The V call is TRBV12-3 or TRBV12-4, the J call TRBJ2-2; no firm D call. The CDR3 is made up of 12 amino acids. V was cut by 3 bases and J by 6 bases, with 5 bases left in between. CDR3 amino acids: CASSFGPGELFF. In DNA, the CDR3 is TGTGCCAGCAGTTTCGGTCCCGGGGAGCTGTTTTTT.

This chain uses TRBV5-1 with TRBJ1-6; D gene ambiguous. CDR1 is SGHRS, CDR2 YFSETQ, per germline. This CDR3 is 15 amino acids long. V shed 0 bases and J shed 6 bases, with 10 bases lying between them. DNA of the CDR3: TGCGCCAGCAGCTTGGGAGACTTCTCTAATTCACCCCTCCACTTT. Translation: CASSLGDFSNSPLHF.

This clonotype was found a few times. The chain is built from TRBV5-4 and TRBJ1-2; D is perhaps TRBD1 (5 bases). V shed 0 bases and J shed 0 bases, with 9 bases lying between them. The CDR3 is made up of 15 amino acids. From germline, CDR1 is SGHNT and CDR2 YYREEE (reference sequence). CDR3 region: CASSLAGAANYGYTF. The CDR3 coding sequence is TGTGCCAGCAGCTTGGCCGGGGCGGCTAACTATGGCTACACCTTC.

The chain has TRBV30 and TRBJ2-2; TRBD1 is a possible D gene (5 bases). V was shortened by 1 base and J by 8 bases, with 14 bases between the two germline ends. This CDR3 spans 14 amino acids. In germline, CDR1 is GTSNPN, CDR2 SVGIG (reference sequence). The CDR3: CAWSAGDSGGELFF. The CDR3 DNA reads TGTGCCTGGAGTGCCGGAGACTCAGGGGGGGAGCTGTTTTTT. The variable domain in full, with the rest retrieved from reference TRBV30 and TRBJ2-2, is SQTIHQWPATLVQPVGSPLSLECTVEGTSNPNLYWYRQAAGRGLQLLFYSVGIGQISSEVPQNLSASRPQDRQFILSSKKLLLSDSGFYLCAWSAGDSGGELFFGEGSRLTVL.

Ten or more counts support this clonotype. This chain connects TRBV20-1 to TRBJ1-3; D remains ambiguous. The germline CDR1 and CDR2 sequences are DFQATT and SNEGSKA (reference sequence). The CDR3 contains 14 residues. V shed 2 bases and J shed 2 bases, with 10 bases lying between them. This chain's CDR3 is CSARIPTAGNTIYF. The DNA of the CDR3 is TGCAGTGCTAGAATCCCGACTGCTGGAAACACCATATATTTT.

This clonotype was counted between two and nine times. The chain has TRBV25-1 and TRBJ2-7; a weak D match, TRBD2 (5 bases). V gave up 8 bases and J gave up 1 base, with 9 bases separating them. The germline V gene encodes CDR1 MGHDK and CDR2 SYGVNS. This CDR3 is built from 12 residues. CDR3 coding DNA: TGTGCCAGCCGCGGAGGATCCTACGAGCAGTACTTC. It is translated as CASRGGSYEQYF.

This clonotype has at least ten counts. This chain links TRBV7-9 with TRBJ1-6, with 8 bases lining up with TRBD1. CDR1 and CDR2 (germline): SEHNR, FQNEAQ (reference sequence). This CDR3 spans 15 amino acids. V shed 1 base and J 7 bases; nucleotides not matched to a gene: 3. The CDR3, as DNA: TGTGCCAGCAGCTTAGGGACAGGGCGCAATTCACCCCTCCACTTT. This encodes CASSLGTGRNSPLHF. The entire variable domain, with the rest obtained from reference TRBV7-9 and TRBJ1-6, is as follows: DTGVSQNPRHKITKRGQNVTFRCDPISEHNRLYWYRQTLGQGPEFLTYFQNEAQLEKSRLLSDRFSAERPKGSFSTLEIQRTEQGDSAMYLCASSLGTGRNSPLHFGNGTRLTVT.

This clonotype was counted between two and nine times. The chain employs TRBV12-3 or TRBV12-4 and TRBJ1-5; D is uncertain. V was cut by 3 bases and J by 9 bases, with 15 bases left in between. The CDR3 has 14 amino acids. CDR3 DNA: TGTGCCAGCAGTTTTCGGGGAGGGCGGCGGCCCCAGCATTTT. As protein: CASSFRGGRRPQHF.

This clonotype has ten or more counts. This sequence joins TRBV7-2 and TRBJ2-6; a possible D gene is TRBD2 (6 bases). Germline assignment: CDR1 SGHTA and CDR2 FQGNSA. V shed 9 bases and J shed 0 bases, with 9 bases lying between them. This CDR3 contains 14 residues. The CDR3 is CARGDSSGANVLTF. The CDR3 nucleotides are TGTGCCAGGGGGGACTCCTCTGGGGCCAACGTCCTGACTTTC.

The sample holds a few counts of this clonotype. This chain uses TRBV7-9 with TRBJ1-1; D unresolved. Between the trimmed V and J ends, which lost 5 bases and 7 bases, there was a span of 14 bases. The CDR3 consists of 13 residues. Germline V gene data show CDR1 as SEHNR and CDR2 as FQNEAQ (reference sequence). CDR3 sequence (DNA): TGTGCCAGCAGCCTCCCTGGGGAGATTGAAGCTTTCTTT. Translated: CASSLPGEIEAFF.

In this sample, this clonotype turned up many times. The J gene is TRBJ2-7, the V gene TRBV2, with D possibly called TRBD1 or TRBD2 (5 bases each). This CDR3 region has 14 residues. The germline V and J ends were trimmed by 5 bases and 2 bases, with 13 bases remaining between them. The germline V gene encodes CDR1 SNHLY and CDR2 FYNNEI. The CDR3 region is CASSNQGAAYEQYF. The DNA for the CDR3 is TGTGCCAGCAGTAACCAGGGAGCTGCCTACGAGCAGTACTTC. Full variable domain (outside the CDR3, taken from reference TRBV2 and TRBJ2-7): EPEVTQTPSHQVTQMGQEVILRCVPISNHLYFYWYRQILGQKVEFLVSFYNNEISEKSEIFDDQFSVERPDGSNFTLKIRSTKLEDSAMYFCASSNQGAAYEQYFGPGTRLTVT.

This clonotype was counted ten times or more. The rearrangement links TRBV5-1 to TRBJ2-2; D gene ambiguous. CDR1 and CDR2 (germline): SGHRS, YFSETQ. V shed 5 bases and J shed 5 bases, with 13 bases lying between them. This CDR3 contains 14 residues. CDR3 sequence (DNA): TGCGCCAGCAGTCCTAAAGACGTTACCGGGGAGCTGTTTTTT. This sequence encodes CASSPKDVTGELFF.

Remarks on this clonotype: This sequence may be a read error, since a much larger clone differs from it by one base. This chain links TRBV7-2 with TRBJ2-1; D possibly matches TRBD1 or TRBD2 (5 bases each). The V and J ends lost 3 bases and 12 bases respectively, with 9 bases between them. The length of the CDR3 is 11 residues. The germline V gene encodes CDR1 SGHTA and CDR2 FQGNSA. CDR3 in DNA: TGTACCAGCAGCTTCGAGGGGCCGCAGTTCTTC. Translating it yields CTSSFEGPQFF.

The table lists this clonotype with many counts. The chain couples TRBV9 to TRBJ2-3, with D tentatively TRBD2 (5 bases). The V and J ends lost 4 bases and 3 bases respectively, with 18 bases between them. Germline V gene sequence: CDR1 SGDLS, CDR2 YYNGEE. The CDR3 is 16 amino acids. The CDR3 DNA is TGTGCCAGCAGCTCAGGTGGTAGCGTGAGGACAGATACGCAGTATTTT. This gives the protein CASSSGGSVRTDTQYF.